This entry features one TCR beta chain sequence. Its antigen is undetermined. A much larger clone differs from this one at a single base, so this may be a read error. Given the absence of the conserved phenylalanine or tryptophan at the CDR3 end, a read error is likely. This record belongs to a study of molecular identifiers for immune sequencing clone quantification. Broader study findings: Should identical TCR molecules share a barcode, the sizes of highly expanded clones could be underestimated.

One entry per CDR3 protein results from TCRdb running MiXCR on the PCR reads. This sample has more than 450,000 distinct CDR3 sequences, with 20% to 25% found just once. Per germline, CDR1 SEHNR and CDR2 FQNEAQ (reference sequence). The V and J ends lost 5 bases and 4 bases, in that order; junction bases with no gene match: 9. The CDR3 runs 15 residues. This receptor was taken from a human donor in good health. Some libraries in this study had Jurkat cell RNA spiked in. The sample taken for sequencing was naive CD8+ T cells from blood, with Jurkat cell RNA spiked in. This sample's subset: FACS-sorted CD8+CD4-CCR7+CD45RA+ naive T cells. The V call is TRBV7-9, the J call TRBJ2-5; 8 nucleotides align to TRBD1. The CDR3 DNA is TGTGCCAGCAGCGATAGACAGGGGCTAAGAGAGACCCAGTACCTC. Translation gives CASSDRQGLRETQYL.